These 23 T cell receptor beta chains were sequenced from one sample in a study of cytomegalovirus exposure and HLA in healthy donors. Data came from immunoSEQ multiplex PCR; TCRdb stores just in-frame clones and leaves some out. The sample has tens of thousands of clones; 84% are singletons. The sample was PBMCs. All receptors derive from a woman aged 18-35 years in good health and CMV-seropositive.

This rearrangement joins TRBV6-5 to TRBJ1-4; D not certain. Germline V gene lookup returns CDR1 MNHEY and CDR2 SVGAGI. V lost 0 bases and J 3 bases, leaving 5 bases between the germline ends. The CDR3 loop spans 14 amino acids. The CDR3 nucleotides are TGTGCCAGCAGTTACTCTCAGGCTAATGAAAAACTGTTTTTT. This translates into CASSYSQANEKLFF.

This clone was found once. As DNA, the CDR3 is TGTGCCAGCAGTCCTTGGGCCCCTCAGCCCGAAGCTTTCTTT. Encoded protein: CASSPWAPQPEAFF. The V gene is TRBV27, the J gene TRBJ1-1; D remains ambiguous. This CDR3 contains 14 residues. Germline V gene data show CDR1 as MNHEY and CDR2 as SMNVEV (reference sequence). V was pared by 5 bases and J by 8 bases, with 18 bases between.

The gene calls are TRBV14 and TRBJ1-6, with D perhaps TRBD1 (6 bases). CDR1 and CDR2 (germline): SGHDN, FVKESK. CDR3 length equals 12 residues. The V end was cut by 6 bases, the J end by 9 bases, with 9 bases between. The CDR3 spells CASRGGGSPLHF. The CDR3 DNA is TGTGCCAGCAGGGGAGGGGGTTCACCCCTCCACTTT.

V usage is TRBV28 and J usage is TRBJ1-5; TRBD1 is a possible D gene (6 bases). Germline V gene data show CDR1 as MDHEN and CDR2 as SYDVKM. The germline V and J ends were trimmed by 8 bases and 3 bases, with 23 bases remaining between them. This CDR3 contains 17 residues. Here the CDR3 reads CASGSRDIKKNNQPQHF. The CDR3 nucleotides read TGTGCCAGCGGGTCCCGGGACATAAAGAAGAACAATCAGCCCCAGCATTTT.

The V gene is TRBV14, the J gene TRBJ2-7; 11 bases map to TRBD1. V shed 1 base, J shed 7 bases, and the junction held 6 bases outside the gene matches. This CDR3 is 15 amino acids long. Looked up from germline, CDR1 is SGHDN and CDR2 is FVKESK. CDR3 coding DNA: TGTGCCAGCAGCCAAGGGACAGGGGGCAAGCGAGAGCAGTACTTC. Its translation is CASSQGTGGKREQYF.

Written as DNA, the CDR3 is TGCAGCGTTCCGGGACAAAGGACGTACGAGCAGTACTTC. Encoded protein: CSVPGQRTYEQYF. The chain joins TRBV29-1 to TRBJ2-7, with TRBD1 as a possible D gene (6 bases). The CDR3 is 13 residues long. Looked up from germline, CDR1 is SQVTM and CDR2 is ANQGSEA. The V gene lost 5 bases and the J gene lost 4 bases, with 15 bases spanning the gap.

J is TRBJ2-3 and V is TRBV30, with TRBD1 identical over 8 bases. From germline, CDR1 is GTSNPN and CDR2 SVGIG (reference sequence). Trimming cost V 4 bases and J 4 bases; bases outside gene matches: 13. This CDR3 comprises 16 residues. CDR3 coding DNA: TGTGCCTGGACCCGCAAACAGGGGGGACCCCCAGATACGCAGTATTTT. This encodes CAWTRKQGGPPDTQYF.

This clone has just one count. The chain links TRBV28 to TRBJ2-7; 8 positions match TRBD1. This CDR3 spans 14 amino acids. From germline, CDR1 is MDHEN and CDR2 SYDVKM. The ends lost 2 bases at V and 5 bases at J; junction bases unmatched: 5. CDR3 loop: CASSLADRVHEQYF. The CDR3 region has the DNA TGTGCCAGCAGTTTAGCGGACAGGGTTCACGAGCAGTACTTC.

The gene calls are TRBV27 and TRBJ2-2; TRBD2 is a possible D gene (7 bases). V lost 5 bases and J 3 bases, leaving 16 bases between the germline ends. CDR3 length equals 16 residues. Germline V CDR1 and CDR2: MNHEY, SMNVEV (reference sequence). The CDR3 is CASSIRGAHHTGELFF. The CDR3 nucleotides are TGTGCCAGCAGTATTCGGGGGGCGCATCACACCGGGGAGCTGTTTTTT.

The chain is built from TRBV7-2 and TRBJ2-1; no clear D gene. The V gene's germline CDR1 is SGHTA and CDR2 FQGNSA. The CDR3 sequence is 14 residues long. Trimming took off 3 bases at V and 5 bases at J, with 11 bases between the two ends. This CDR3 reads CASSFYRVNNEQFF. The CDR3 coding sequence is TGTGCCAGCAGCTTCTACAGAGTAAACAATGAGCAGTTCTTC.

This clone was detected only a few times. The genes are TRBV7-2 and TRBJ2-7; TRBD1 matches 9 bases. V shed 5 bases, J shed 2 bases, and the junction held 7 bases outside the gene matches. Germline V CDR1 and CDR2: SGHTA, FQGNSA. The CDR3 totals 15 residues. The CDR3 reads CASSPNRGRPYEQYF. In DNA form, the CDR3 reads TGTGCCAGCAGCCCCAACAGGGGGCGCCCCTACGAGCAGTACTTC.

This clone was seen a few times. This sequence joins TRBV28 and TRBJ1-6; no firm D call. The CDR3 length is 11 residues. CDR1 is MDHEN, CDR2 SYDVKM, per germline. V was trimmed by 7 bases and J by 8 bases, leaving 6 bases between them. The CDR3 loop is CASNSDSPLHF. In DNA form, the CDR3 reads TGTGCCAGCAATTCCGATTCACCCCTCCACTTT.

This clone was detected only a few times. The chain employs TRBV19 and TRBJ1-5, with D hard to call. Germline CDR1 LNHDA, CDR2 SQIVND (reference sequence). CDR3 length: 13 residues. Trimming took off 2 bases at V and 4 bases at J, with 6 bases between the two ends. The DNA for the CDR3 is TGTGCCAGTAGTATACAGAAGAATCAGCCCCAGCATTTT. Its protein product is CASSIQKNQPQHF. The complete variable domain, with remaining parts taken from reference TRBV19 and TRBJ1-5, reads DGGITQSPKYLFRKEGQNVTLSCEQNLNHDAMYWYRQDPGQGLRLIYYSQIVNDFQKGDIAEGYSVSREKKESFPLTVTSAQKNPTAFYLCASSIQKNQPQHFGDGTRLSIL.

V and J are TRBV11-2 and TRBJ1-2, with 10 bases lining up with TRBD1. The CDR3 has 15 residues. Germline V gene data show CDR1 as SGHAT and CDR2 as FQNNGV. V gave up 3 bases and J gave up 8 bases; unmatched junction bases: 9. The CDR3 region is CASSFVGQGVLGYTF. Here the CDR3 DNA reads TGTGCCAGCAGCTTCGTCGGACAGGGGGTGTTAGGCTACACCTTC.

CDR3 sequence (DNA): TGTGCCAGCAGGGTCGGGACAGGCCGAGGCTACACCTTC. It codes for CASRVGTGRGYTF. The V gene is TRBV2, the J gene TRBJ1-2; 8 bases match TRBD1. CDR1 and CDR2 (germline): SNHLY, FYNNEI. The CDR3 extends over 13 amino acids. J gave up 8 bases and V 6 bases, and 8 bases lay outside the gene matches. The full variable domain, rest sourced from reference TRBV2 and TRBJ1-2, is EPEVTQTPSHQVTQMGQEVILRCVPISNHLYFYWYRQILGQKVEFLVSFYNNEISEKSEIFDDQFSVERPDGSNFTLKIRSTKLEDSAMYFCASRVGTGRGYTFGSGTRLTVV.

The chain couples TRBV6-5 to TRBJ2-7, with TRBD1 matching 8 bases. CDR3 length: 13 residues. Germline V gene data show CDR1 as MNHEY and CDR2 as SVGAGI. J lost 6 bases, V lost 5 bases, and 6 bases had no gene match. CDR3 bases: TGTGCCAGCAGTCCCTCAACAGGGGGCGAGCAGTACTTC. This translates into CASSPSTGGEQYF.

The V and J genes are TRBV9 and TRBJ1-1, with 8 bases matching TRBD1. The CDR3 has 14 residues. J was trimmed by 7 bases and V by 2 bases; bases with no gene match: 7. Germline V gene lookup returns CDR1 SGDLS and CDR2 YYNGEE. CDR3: CASSVSTGEGEAFF. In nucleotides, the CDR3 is TGTGCCAGCAGCGTTTCGACAGGGGAGGGTGAAGCTTTCTTT.

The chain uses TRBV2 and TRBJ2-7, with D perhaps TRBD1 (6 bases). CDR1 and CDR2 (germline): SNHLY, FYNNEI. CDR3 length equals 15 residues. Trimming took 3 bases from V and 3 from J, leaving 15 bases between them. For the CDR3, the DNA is TGTGCCAGCAGTGACTCTGGGGGCGCGGACTACGAGCAGTACTTC. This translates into CASSDSGGADYEQYF.

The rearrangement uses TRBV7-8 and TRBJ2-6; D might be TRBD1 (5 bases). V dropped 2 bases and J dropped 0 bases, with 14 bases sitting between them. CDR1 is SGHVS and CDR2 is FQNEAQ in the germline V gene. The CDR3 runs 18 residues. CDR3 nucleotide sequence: TGTGCCAGCAGCTTATTATCAGGGTGGAGCTCTGGGGCCAACGTCCTGACTTTC. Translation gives CASSLLSGWSSGANVLTF.

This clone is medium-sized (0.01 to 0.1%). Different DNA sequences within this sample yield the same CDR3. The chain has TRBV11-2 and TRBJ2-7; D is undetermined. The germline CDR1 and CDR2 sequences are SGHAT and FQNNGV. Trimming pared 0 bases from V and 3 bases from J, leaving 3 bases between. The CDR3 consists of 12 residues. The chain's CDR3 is CASSLDRYEQYF. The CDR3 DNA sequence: TGTGCCAGCAGCTTAGATCGCTACGAGCAGTACTTC.

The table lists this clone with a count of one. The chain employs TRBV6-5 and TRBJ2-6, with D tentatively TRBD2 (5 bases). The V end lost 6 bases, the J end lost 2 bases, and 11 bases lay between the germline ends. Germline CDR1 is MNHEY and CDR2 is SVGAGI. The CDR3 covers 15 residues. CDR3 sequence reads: CASSPPGAGANVLTF. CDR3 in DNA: TGTGCCAGCAGCCCCCCCGGGGCTGGGGCCAACGTCCTGACTTTC.

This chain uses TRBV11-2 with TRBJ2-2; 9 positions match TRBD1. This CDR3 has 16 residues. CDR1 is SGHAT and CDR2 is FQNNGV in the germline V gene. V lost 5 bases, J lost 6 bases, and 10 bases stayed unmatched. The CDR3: CASSARDRVFPGELFF. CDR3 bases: TGTGCCAGCAGCGCCCGGGACAGGGTTTTCCCCGGGGAGCTGTTTTTT.

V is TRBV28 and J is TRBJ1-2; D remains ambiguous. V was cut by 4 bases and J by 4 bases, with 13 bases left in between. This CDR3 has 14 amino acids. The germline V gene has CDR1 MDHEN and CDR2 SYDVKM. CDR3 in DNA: TGTGCCAGCAGTTCGTGGACTGCGATCTATGGCTACACCTTC. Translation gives CASSSWTAIYGYTF.